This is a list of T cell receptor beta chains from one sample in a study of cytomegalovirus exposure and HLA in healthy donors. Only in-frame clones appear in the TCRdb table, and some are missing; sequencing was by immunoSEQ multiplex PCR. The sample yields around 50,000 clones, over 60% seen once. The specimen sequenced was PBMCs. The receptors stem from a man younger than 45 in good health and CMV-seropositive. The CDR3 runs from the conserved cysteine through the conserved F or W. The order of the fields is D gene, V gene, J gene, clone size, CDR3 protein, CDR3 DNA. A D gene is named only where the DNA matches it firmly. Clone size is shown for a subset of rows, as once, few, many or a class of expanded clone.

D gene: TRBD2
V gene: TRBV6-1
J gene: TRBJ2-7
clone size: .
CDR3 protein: CASSTRTSGYEQYF
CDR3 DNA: TGTGCCAGCAGTACGAGGACTAGTGGCTACGAGCAGTACTTC

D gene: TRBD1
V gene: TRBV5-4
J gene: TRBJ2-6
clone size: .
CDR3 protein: CASSPRDRGMSGANVLTF
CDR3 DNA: TGTGCCAGCAGCCCACGGGACAGGGGGATGTCTGGGGCCAACGTCCTGACTTTC

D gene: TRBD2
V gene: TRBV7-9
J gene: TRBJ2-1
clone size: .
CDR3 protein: CASSLIERGINEQFF
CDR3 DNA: TGTGCCAGCAGCTTAATCGAGCGGGGAATCAATGAGCAGTTCTTC

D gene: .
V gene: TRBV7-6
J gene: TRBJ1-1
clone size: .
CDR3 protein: CASSLRGGNAEAFF
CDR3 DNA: TGTGCCAGCAGCTTACGTGGGGGCAACGCTGAAGCTTTCTTT

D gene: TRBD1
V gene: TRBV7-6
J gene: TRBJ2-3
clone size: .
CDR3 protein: CASSLRDRGQFSTDTQYF
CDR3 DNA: TGTGCCAGCAGCTTACGGGACAGGGGGCAGTTCAGCACAGATACGCAGTATTTT

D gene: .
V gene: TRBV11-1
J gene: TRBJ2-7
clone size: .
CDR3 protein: CASSLLGGSYEQYF
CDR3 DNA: TGTGCCAGCAGCTTATTGGGGGGCTCCTACGAGCAGTACTTC

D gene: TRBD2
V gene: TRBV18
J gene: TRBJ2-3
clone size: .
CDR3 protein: CASSPYALAGGSGDTQYF
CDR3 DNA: TGTGCCAGCTCACCGTATGCCCTAGCGGGGGGGTCCGGAGATACGCAGTATTTT

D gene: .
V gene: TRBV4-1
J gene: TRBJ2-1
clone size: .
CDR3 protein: CASSQDALPDEQFF
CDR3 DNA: TGCGCCAGCAGCCAAGACGCCCTACCTGATGAGCAGTTCTTC

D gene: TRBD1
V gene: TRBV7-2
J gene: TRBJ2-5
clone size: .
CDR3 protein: CASSFRDRGFQETQYF
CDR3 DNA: TGTGCCAGCAGCTTCCGGGACAGGGGATTCCAAGAGACCCAGTACTTC

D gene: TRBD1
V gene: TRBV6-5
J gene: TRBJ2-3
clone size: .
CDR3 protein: CASSPQGARADTQYF
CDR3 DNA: TGTGCCAGCAGCCCCCAGGGGGCGAGGGCAGATACGCAGTATTTT

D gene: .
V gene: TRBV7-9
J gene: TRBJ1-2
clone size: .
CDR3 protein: CASSATLDRGAWAFDGYTF
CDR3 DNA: TGTGCCAGCAGCGCCACCCTTGATAGGGGCGCGTGGGCTTTTGATGGCTACACCTTC

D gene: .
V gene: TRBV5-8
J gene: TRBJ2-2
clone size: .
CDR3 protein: CASRPGGAGQNTGELFF
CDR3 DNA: TGTGCCAGCAGGCCTGGGGGGGCAGGTCAGAACACCGGGGAGCTGTTTTTT

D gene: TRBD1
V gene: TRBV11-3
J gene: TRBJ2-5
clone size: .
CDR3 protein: CASSMADRGRETQYF
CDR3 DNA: TGTGCCAGCAGCATGGCTGACAGGGGAAGAGAGACCCAGTACTTC

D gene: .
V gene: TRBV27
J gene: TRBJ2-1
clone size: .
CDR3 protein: CASSRSYNEQFF
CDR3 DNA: TGTGCCAGCAGTCGCTCCTACAATGAGCAGTTCTTC

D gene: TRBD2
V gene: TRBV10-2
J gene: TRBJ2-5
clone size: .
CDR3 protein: CASSESGDHETQYF
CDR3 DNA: TGCGCCAGCAGTGAGAGCGGGGATCACGAGACCCAGTACTTC

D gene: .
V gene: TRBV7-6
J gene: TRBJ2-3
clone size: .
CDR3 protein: CASSLGGGGTDTQYF
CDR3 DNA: TGTGCCAGCAGCTTAGGAGGGGGGGGCACAGATACGCAGTATTTT

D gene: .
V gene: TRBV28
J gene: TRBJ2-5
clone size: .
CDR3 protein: CASTSSGTASETQYF
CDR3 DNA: TGTGCCAGCACCTCCTCCGGGACTGCCAGCGAGACCCAGTACTTC

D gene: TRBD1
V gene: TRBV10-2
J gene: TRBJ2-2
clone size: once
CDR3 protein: CASRRTGNTGELFF
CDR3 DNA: TGCGCCAGCAGGAGGACAGGGAACACCGGGGAGCTGTTTTTT

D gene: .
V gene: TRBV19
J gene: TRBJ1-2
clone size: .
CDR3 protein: CASSIWSDYGYTF
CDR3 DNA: TGTGCCAGTAGTATATGGTCAGACTATGGCTACACCTTC

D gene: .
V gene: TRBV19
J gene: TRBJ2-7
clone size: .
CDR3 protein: CASSIRESYEQYF
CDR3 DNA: TGTGCCAGTAGTATTAGGGAGTCCTACGAGCAGTACTTC

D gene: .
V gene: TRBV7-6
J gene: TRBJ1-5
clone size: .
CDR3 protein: CASSLGGQPQHF
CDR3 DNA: TGTGCCAGCAGCTTAGGCGGTCAGCCCCAGCATTTT

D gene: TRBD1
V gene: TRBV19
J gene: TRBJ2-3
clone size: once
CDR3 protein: CASKGGTGPDTQYF
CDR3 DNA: TGTGCCAGTAAGGGCGGGACAGGACCAGATACGCAGTATTTT

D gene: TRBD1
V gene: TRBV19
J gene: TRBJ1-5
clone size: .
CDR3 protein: CASSTGGRNQPQHF
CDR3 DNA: TGTGCCAGTAGTACAGGGGGCCGCAATCAGCCCCAGCATTTT

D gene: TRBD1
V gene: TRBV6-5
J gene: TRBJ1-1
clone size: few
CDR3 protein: CASSQTGDGTEAFF
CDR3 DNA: TGTGCCAGCAGTCAGACAGGGGACGGCACTGAAGCTTTCTTT

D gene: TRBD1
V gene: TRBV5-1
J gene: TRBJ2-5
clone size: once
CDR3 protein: CASSPGTDQQTQYF
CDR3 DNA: TGCGCCAGCAGCCCAGGGACAGATCAGCAGACCCAGTACTTC

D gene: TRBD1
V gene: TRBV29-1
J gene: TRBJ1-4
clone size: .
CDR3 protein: CSVEGDRGHEKLFF
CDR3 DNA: TGCAGCGTTGAGGGGGACAGGGGCCATGAAAAACTGTTTTTT

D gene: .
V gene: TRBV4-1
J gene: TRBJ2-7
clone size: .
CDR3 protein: CASSQDRTSYEQYF
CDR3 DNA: TGCGCCAGCAGCCAAGATAGAACCTCCTACGAGCAGTACTTC

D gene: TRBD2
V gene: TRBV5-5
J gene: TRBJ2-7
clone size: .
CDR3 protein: CASSPGGNYEQYF
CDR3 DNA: TGTGCCAGCAGCCCGGGGGGAAACTACGAGCAGTACTTC

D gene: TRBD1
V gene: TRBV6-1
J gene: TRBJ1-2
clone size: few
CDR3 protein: CASSEAAGQGWYGYTF
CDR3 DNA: TGTGCCAGCAGTGAAGCTGCGGGACAGGGATGGTATGGCTACACCTTC